This TCR beta chain emerged from a study of read filtering for tumor transcriptome and immune sequencing. The overall study: Patients were 17 to 20 male and some 15 female, mean age 65.9 years, range about 45 to 85. Regarding the study as a whole: Dropping single-read clonotypes raised IR-seq and RNA-seq shared-clonotype correlation. IR-seq captured clonotypes deeper and more reliably than RNA-seq.

Molecular barcoded adaptors covering alpha/delta and beta/gamma chains were used on around 400 ng RNA. Using its own MiXCR run on the reads, TCRdb lists one record per CDR3 protein. The sample records fewer than 25,000 distinct CDR3 sequences, 20% to 25% being singletons. This clonotype was recorded at least ten times. Antigen specificity is unknown. This clonotype was obtained from a donor at least 40 years old with multiple myeloma. The source material was a population of CD138-negative cells sorted from bone marrow.

CDR3 region: CASSITRSQETQYF. In DNA form, the CDR3 reads TGTGCCAGCAGTATAACTCGTTCACAAGAGACCCAGTACTTC. J is TRBJ2-5 and V is TRBV28; D uncertain. Deletions cut 5 bases from V and 2 bases from J, with 12 bases between. The CDR3 sequence is 14 residues long. Germline CDR1 and CDR2: MDHEN and SYDVKM.